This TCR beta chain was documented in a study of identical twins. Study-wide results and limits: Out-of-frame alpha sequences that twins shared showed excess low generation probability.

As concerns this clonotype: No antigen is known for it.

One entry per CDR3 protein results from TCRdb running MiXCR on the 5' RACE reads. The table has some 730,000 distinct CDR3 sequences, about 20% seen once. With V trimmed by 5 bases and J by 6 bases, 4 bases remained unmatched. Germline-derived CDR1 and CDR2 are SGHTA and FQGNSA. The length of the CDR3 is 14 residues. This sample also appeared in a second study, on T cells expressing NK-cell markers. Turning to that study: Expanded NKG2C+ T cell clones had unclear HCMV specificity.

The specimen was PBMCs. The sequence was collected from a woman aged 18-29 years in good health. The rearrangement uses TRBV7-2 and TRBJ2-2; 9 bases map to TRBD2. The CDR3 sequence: CASSALAGAGELFF. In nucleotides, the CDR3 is TGTGCCAGCAGCGCCTTAGCGGGAGCCGGGGAGCTGTTTTTT.